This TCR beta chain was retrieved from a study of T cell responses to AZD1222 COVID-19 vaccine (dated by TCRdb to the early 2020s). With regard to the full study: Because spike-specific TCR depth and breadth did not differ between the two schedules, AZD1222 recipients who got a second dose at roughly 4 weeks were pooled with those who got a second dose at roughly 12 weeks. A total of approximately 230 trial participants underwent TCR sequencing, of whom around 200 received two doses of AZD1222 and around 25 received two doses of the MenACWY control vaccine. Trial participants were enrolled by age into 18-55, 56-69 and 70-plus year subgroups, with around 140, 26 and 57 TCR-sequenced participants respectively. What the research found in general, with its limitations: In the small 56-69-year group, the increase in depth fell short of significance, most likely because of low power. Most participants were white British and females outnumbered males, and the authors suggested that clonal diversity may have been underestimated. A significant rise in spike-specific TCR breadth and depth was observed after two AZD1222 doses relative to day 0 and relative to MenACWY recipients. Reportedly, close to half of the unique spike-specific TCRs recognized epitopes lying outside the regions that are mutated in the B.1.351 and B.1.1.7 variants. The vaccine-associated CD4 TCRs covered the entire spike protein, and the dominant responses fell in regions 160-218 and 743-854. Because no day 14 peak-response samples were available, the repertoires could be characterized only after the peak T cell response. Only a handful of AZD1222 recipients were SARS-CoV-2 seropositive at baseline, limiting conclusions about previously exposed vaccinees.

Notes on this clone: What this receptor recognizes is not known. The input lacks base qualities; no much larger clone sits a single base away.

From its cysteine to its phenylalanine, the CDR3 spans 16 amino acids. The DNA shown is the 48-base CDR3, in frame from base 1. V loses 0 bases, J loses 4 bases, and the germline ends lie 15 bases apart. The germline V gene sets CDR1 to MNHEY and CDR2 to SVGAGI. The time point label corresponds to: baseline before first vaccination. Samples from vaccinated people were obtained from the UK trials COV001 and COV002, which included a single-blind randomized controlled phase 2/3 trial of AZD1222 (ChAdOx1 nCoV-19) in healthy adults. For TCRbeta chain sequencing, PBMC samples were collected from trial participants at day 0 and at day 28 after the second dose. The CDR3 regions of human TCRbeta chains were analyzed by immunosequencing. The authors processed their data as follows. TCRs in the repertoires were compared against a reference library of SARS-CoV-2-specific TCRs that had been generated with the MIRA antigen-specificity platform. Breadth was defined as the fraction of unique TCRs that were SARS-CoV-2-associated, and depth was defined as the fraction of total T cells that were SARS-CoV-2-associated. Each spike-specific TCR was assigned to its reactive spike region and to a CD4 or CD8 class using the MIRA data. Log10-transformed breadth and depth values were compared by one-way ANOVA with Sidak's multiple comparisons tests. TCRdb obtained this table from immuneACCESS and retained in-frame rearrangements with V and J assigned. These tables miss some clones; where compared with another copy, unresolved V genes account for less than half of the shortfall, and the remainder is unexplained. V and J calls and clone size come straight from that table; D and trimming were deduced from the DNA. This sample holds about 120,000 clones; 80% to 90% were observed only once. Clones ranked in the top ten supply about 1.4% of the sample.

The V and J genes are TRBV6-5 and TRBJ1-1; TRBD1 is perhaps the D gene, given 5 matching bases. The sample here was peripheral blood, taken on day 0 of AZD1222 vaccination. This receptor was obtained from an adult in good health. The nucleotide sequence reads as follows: TGTGCCAGCAGTTACTCGAGGGGACCGACGAGCACTGAAGCTTTCTTT. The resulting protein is CASSYSRGPTSTEAFF.